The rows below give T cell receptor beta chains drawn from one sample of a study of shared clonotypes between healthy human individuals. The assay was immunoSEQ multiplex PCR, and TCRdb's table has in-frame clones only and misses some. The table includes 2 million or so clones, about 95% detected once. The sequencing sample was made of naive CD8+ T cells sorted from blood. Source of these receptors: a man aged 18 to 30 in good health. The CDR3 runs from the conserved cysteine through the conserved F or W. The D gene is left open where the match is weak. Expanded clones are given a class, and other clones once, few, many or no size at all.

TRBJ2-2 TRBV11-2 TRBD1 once TGTGCCAGCAGCTCAGGGGGTCTGGGCACCGGGGAGCTGTTTTTT CASSSGGLGTGELFF
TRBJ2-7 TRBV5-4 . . TGTGCCAGCAGCGCTCCCGGGACTTCCTACGAGCAGTACTTC CASSAPGTSYEQYF
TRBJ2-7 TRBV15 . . TGTGCCACCAGCAGAGGACTAGACTCCTACGAGCAGTACTTC CATSRGLDSYEQYF
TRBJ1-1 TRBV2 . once TGTGCCAGCAACGCGGGACACCTGAACACTGAAGCTTTCTTT CASNAGHLNTEAFF
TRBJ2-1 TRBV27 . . TGTGCCAGCAGTTTATCGTCCTTAGCGGACGACAATGAGCAGTTCTTC CASSLSSLADDNEQFF
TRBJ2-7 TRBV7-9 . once TGTGCCAGCAGGCCACCGGTTAATTTCTACGAGCAGTACTTC CASRPPVNFYEQYF
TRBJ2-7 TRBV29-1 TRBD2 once TGCAGCGTCGGCGGACTAGCACCTTCCTACGAGCAGTACTTC CSVGGLAPSYEQYF
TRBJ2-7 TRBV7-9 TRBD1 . TGTGCCAGCAGCGTCCGGGACAGAGCCTATCACGAGCAGTACTTC CASSVRDRAYHEQYF
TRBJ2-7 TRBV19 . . TGTGCCAGTAGTATAGATAGGGGTTACGAGCAGTACTTC CASSIDRGYEQYF
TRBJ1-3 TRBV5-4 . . TGTGCCAGCAGCCGGGAGGTTGGGGGAAACACCATATATTTT CASSREVGGNTIYF
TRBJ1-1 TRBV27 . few TGTGCCAGCAGTCACGGACAGAACACTGAAGCTTTCTTT CASSHGQNTEAFF
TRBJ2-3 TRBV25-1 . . TGTGCCAGCAGTGCTTCGACAGGCACACACCCTACGCAGTATTTT CASSASTGTHPTQYF
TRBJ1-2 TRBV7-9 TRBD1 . TGTGCCAGCAGCCCTAGGGGGACAGGGGCTTACTATGGCTACACCTTC CASSPRGTGAYYGYTF
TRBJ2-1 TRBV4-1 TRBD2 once TGCGCCAGCAGCCAGATCTTAGTCGCGGGAGGGTCTGCTGAGCAGTTCTTC CASSQILVAGGSAEQFF
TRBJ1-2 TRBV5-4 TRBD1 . TGTGCCAGCAGCTTGGACCCGGGACAGCCTATAATGGGCTATGGCTACACCTTC CASSLDPGQPIMGYGYTF
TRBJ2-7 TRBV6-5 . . TGTGCCAGCAGGGCGCTTAGGCAGGGGAACTACGAGCAGTACTTC CASRALRQGNYEQYF
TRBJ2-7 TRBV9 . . TGTGCCAGCAGCGTAGGGGGGGTTGGCTACGAGCAGTACTTC CASSVGGVGYEQYF
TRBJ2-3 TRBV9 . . TGTGCCAGCAGCGTAGCTGGACAGCCGCAGGATACGCAGTATTTT CASSVAGQPQDTQYF
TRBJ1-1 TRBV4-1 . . TGCGCCAGCAGCCAAGAGGGAGTAGCGGAAGCTTTCTTT CASSQEGVAEAFF
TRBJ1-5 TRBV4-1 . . TGCGCCAGCAGCCACCCCCTAGGGGTTTATAGCAATCAGCCCCAGCATTTT CASSHPLGVYSNQPQHF
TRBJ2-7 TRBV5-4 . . TGTGCCAGCAGCTTCGATGTCGGTAGCTCCTACGAGCAGTACTTC CASSFDVGSSYEQYF
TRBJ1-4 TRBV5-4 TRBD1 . TGTGCCAGCAGCCCGGGGACAGGGGGAGAAAAACTGTTTTTT CASSPGTGGEKLFF
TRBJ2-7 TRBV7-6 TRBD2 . TGTGCCAGCAGCACCGACGGGGGGAGGAGCTCCTACGAGCAGTACTTC CASSTDGGRSSYEQYF
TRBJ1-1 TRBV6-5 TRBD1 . TGTGCCAGCATTCGGACAGGGCTAACTGAAGCTTTCTTT CASIRTGLTEAFF
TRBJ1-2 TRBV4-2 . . TGTGCCAGCAGCCAAGATCAAAGGGAAGCGGGCGGCTACACCTTC CASSQDQREAGGYTF
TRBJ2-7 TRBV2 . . TGTGCCAGCAGTGCTTTCTGGTCCTACGAGCAGTACTTC CASSAFWSYEQYF
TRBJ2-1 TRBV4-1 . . TGCGCCAGCAGCCAAGATCAAAACAATGAGCAGTTCTTC CASSQDQNNEQFF
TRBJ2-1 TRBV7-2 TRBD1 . TGTGCCAGCAGCTTAGAGATGAGGCAGGGGGCCTACAATGAGCAGTTCTTC CASSLEMRQGAYNEQFF
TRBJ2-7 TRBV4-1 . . TGCGCCAGCAGCCAAAGTCAGAGCTACGAGCAGTACTTC CASSQSQSYEQYF
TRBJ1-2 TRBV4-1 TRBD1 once TGCGCCAGCAGCCACGGAGGGACAGGAGAAATAAATGGCTACACCTTC CASSHGGTGEINGYTF
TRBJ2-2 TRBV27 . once TGTGCCAGCAGTACCTCAATCGGGGAGCTGTTTTTT CASSTSIGELFF
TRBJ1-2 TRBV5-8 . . TGTGCCAGCAGCTTGGGCCCGGGGTCTAACTATGGCTACACCTTC CASSLGPGSNYGYTF
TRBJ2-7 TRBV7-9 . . TGTGCCAGCAGCTTAGCGACAGCCTACGAGCAGTACTTC CASSLATAYEQYF
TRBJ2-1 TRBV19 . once TGTGCCAGTACCTCGTCAGGACTAAAGGATGAGCAGTTCTTC CASTSSGLKDEQFF
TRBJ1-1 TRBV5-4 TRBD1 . TGTGCCAGCAGCTTGTATGCGGGACAGGGGGCTGAAGCTTTCTTT CASSLYAGQGAEAFF
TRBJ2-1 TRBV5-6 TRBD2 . TGTGCCAGCAGCTTGGGGGCTAGCGGACTATATGGGGATGAGCAGTTCTTC CASSLGASGLYGDEQFF
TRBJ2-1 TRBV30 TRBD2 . TGTGCCTGGAGTGTCGGAGCGGGAGACAATGAGCAGTTCTTC CAWSVGAGDNEQFF
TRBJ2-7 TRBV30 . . TGTGCCTGGAGTGTTCTCAGCTACGAGCAGTACTTC CAWSVLSYEQYF
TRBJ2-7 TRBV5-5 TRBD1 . TGTGCCAGCAGCACAGGGGCCTACGAGCAGTACTTC CASSTGAYEQYF
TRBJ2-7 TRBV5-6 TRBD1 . TGTGCCAGCAGCTTGGCGGGACAGGAAATCTCCTACGAGCAGTACTTC CASSLAGQEISYEQYF
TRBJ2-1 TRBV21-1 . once . CASSVGTGSYNEQFF
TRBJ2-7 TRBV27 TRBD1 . TGTGCCAGCAGTTTCACAGGGGCGCTCTACGAGCAGTACTTC CASSFTGALYEQYF
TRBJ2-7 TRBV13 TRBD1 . TGTGCCAGCAGCGGAGAGACAGGGACCCGCGCCGAGCAGTACTTC CASSGETGTRAEQYF
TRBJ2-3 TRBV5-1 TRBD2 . TGCGCCAGCAGCCCGTTTGCTAGCGGGAGTAAAGATACGCAGTATTTT CASSPFASGSKDTQYF
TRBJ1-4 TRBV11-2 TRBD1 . TGTGCCAGCAGCTTAGTCGGACAGGGGTGGGAAAAACTGTTTTTT CASSLVGQGWEKLFF
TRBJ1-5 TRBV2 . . TGTGCCAGCAGAGGACAATATAGCAATCAGCCCCAGCATTTT CASRGQYSNQPQHF
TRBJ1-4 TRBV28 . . TGTGCCAGCAGTTTAGGGTACAACGAGGAAAAACTGTTTTTT CASSLGYNEEKLFF
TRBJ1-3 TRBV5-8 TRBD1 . TGTGCCAGCAGCTTGGTTCAGGGGGCTGGAAACACCATATATTTT CASSLVQGAGNTIYF
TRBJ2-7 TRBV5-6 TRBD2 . TGTGCCAGCAGCTCCGGGAGGGACGAGCAGTACTTC CASSSGRDEQYF
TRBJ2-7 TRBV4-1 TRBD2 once TGCGCCAGCAGCCAAGACGGGGCTAGCGGGGGAGTGTTC CASSQDGASGGVF
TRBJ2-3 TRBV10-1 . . TGCGCCAGCAGTGAAGCGGGCTCTAGCACAGATACGCAGTATTTT CASSEAGSSTDTQYF
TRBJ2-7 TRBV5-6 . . TGTGCCAGCAGCCGGGAACCGGTTAATCCCTACGAGCAGTACTTC CASSREPVNPYEQYF